This TCR beta chain was found in a study of breast tumors, draining lymph nodes, adjacent tissues. Germline V gene data show CDR1 as SGHDT and CDR2 as YYEEEE. The CDR3 consists of 14 residues. MiXCR was run by TCRdb on the multiplex PCR reads, yielding one entry per CDR3 protein. The sample shows tens of thousands of distinct CDR3 sequences, 36% of them seen only once. As regards this clonotype: One end of the junction fails to match germline, which may point to a read error.

The sequenced material came from breast tumor tissue. The chain links TRBV5-6 to TRBJ2-7; 12 bases match TRBD2. This receptor was obtained from a female donor with breast cancer. Some clones in this sample may be carry-over from other donors' samples. CDR3 sequence: CASSGGLAGTRTVF. CDR3 nucleotides: TGTGCCAGCAGCGGTGGACTAGCGGGAACCCGGACAGTCTTC.